A selection of T cell receptor beta chains follows, all from one sample in a study of post-analysis software for immune sequencing data. Using its own MiXCR run on the PCR reads, TCRdb lists one record per CDR3 protein. The sample yields hundreds of thousands of distinct CDR3 sequences, around 47% seen once. The sequenced material came from blood. These receptors all come from a girl between 5 and 17 years old with multiple sclerosis. Both conserved end residues are part of each CDR3. Each record gives: D gene, clone size, J gene, V gene, CDR3 DNA, CDR3 protein. The D gene is left open where the match is weak. Size is omitted from some rows. Given values are once, few, many or a class for expanded clones.

d_gene: -; abundance: few; j_gene: TRBJ1-2; v_gene: TRBV7-8; CDR3nt: TGTGCCAGCAGCTTAGCGCTGGAAGGGGCCGGCTACACCTTC; CDR3aa: CASSLALEGAGYTF
d_gene: TRBD1; abundance: -; j_gene: TRBJ2-7; v_gene: TRBV7-6; CDR3nt: TGTGCCAGCAGCTTAGCAGGGACAGTGGATTACGAGCAGTACTTC; CDR3aa: CASSLAGTVDYEQYF
d_gene: -; abundance: -; j_gene: TRBJ1-5; v_gene: TRBV6-6; CDR3nt: TGTGCCAGCAGTTACTCGAGTCCGACAGTCAATCAGCCCCAGCATTTT; CDR3aa: CASSYSSPTVNQPQHF
d_gene: TRBD2; abundance: -; j_gene: TRBJ2-1; v_gene: TRBV12-3/TRBV12-4; CDR3nt: TGTGCCAGCAGTTTTCGGACTAGCGTGGGTGAGCAGTTCTTC; CDR3aa: CASSFRTSVGEQFF
d_gene: TRBD2; abundance: -; j_gene: TRBJ2-3; v_gene: TRBV6-6; CDR3nt: TGTGCCAGCAGTTACCTTGCACTAGCGGGGACACGGGATACGCAGTATTTT; CDR3aa: CASSYLALAGTRDTQYF
d_gene: -; abundance: -; j_gene: TRBJ2-1; v_gene: TRBV18; CDR3nt: TGTGCCAGCCCGACGGTCAATGAGCAGTTCTTC; CDR3aa: CASPTVNEQFF
d_gene: -; abundance: -; j_gene: TRBJ2-5; v_gene: TRBV4-1; CDR3nt: TGCGCCAGCAGTGGCCGATGGGGAGAAGAGACCCAGTACTTC; CDR3aa: CASSGRWGEETQYF
d_gene: TRBD2; abundance: -; j_gene: TRBJ2-7; v_gene: TRBV24-1; CDR3nt: TGTGCCACCAGTGAGACTAGCGGGAGTTACGAGCAGTACTTC; CDR3aa: CATSETSGSYEQYF
d_gene: -; abundance: few; j_gene: TRBJ2-7; v_gene: TRBV3-1; CDR3nt: TGTGCCAGCAGCCAAGCATCCGCTGCCCAGTACTTC; CDR3aa: CASSQASAAQYF
d_gene: -; abundance: -; j_gene: TRBJ1-5; v_gene: TRBV9; CDR3nt: TGTGCCAGCAGCCCCGCCTCCGAGGGGAGCAATCAGCCCCAGCATTTT; CDR3aa: CASSPASEGSNQPQHF
d_gene: TRBD1; abundance: -; j_gene: TRBJ1-2; v_gene: TRBV7-9; CDR3nt: TGTGCCAGCAGCCCCAGGGGGGAGATCTGGGGCTACACCTTC; CDR3aa: CASSPRGEIWGYTF
d_gene: TRBD2; abundance: -; j_gene: TRBJ2-1; v_gene: TRBV6-5; CDR3nt: TGTGCCAGCAGTTACTCGAGAGGACTAGCGGGGTCCGGCTCCTACAATGAGCAGTTCTTC; CDR3aa: CASSYSRGLAGSGSYNEQFF
d_gene: TRBD1; abundance: -; j_gene: TRBJ2-3; v_gene: TRBV5-6; CDR3nt: TGTGCCAGCTTTTTCACGAGAGGGACAGGCACAGATACGCAGTATTTT; CDR3aa: CASFFTRGTGTDTQYF
d_gene: -; abundance: -; j_gene: TRBJ2-7; v_gene: TRBV12-3/TRBV12-4; CDR3nt: TGTGCCAGCAGTTTATATGTCTACGAGCAGTACTTC; CDR3aa: CASSLYVYEQYF
d_gene: -; abundance: -; j_gene: TRBJ1-1; v_gene: TRBV9; CDR3nt: TGTGCCAGCAGCGTAGAAAAGGGAAACACTGAAGCTTTCTTT; CDR3aa: CASSVEKGNTEAFF
d_gene: TRBD1; abundance: -; j_gene: TRBJ2-1; v_gene: TRBV10-3; CDR3nt: TGTGCCATCAGTGGATGGGACAGGGGGGTATATGAGCAGTTCTTC; CDR3aa: CAISGWDRGVYEQFF
d_gene: -; abundance: few; j_gene: TRBJ2-3; v_gene: TRBV11-2; CDR3nt: TGTGTCAGCAGCTTATCCCCCGTGGGGAGAAGGACAGATACGCAGTATTTT; CDR3aa: CVSSLSPVGRRTDTQYF
d_gene: TRBD1; abundance: -; j_gene: TRBJ1-1; v_gene: TRBV10-3; CDR3nt: TGTGCCATCAGCCAGGGGGCCACCCAGAACACTGAAGCTTTCTTT; CDR3aa: CAISQGATQNTEAFF
d_gene: TRBD1; abundance: few; j_gene: TRBJ1-1; v_gene: TRBV12-3/TRBV12-4; CDR3nt: TGTGCCAGCAGCCAGGGGACAGGGCTACAAGCTTTCTTT; CDR3aa: CASSQGTGLQAFF
d_gene: -; abundance: -; j_gene: TRBJ1-5; v_gene: TRBV20-1; CDR3nt: TGCAGTGCTAGAGGCAGGGATCAGCCCCAGCATTTT; CDR3aa: CSARGRDQPQHF
d_gene: -; abundance: few; j_gene: TRBJ1-5; v_gene: TRBV3-1; CDR3nt: TGTGCCAGCAGCCCCGCGGGAGGGCCTAGCAATCAGCCCCAGCATTTT; CDR3aa: CASSPAGGPSNQPQHF
d_gene: -; abundance: -; j_gene: TRBJ2-5; v_gene: TRBV20-1; CDR3nt: TGCAGTGCTAGAGATCATTCTCAGTTTCAGGAGACCCAGTACTTC; CDR3aa: CSARDHSQFQETQYF
d_gene: TRBD2; abundance: -; j_gene: TRBJ2-1; v_gene: TRBV6-6; CDR3nt: TGTGCCAGCAGTTACTCGACTAGCGGGGACTACAATGAGCAGTTCTTC; CDR3aa: CASSYSTSGDYNEQFF
d_gene: -; abundance: -; j_gene: TRBJ2-1; v_gene: TRBV29-1; CDR3nt: TGCAGCGTTGATGGGTTGGGGAGTGAGCAGTTCTTC; CDR3aa: CSVDGLGSEQFF
d_gene: TRBD2; abundance: -; j_gene: TRBJ2-3; v_gene: TRBV7-2; CDR3nt: TGTGCCAGCAGCTTAGCGGACCTAGCGGGATTAGGGGATACGCAGTATTTT; CDR3aa: CASSLADLAGLGDTQYF
d_gene: TRBD2; abundance: few; j_gene: TRBJ2-1; v_gene: TRBV11-2; CDR3nt: TGTGCCAGCGCGCTCCGGAGAGCGGGAGAAGCAAATGAGCAGTTCTTC; CDR3aa: CASALRRAGEANEQFF
d_gene: TRBD2; abundance: -; j_gene: TRBJ2-5; v_gene: TRBV5-1; CDR3nt: TGCGCCAGCAGAGAAACTAGCGGGAGCCCGGGGGCCCAGTACTTC; CDR3aa: CASRETSGSPGAQYF
d_gene: TRBD2; abundance: -; j_gene: TRBJ2-5; v_gene: TRBV5-1; CDR3nt: TGCGCCAGCAGCTTGGCGGAGCGGGGGGCCGTAGAGACCCAGTACTTC; CDR3aa: CASSLAERGAVETQYF
d_gene: -; abundance: once; j_gene: TRBJ2-3; v_gene: TRBV5-5; CDR3nt: TGTGCCAGCAGCTTGTATCGGCTAGCGAGCACAGATACGCAGTATTTT; CDR3aa: CASSLYRLASTDTQYF
d_gene: TRBD2; abundance: once; j_gene: TRBJ2-1; v_gene: TRBV6-1; CDR3nt: TGTGCCACCGCGGGGACTAGCGGCCTCGATGAGCAGTTCTTC; CDR3aa: CATAGTSGLDEQFF
d_gene: TRBD1; abundance: -; j_gene: TRBJ2-7; v_gene: TRBV12-3/TRBV12-4; CDR3nt: TGTGCCAGCAGTCCGGGACAGGGTTTTGGCGAGCAGTACTTC; CDR3aa: CASSPGQGFGEQYF
d_gene: -; abundance: -; j_gene: TRBJ2-5; v_gene: TRBV5-5; CDR3nt: TGTGCCAGCAGCTTGGGGACCCCCATTTTATACTCAGGGGCCGGCTACAAGCAGTACTTC; CDR3aa: CASSLGTPILYSGAGYKQYF
d_gene: -; abundance: many; j_gene: TRBJ1-5; v_gene: TRBV6-4; CDR3nt: TGTGCCAGCAGTGAAGAGGGCAATCAGCCCCAGCATTTT; CDR3aa: CASSEEGNQPQHF
d_gene: -; abundance: -; j_gene: TRBJ1-4; v_gene: TRBV5-1; CDR3nt: TGCGCCAGCAGCCCTGACGTCGGGAGCGAAAAACTGTTTTTT; CDR3aa: CASSPDVGSEKLFF
d_gene: -; abundance: -; j_gene: TRBJ2-3; v_gene: TRBV7-2; CDR3nt: TGTGCCAGCAGCTTAGCCCCGGGGCACGCAGATACGCAGTATTTT; CDR3aa: CASSLAPGHADTQYF
d_gene: TRBD1; abundance: few; j_gene: TRBJ2-5; v_gene: TRBV12-3/TRBV12-4; CDR3nt: TGTGCCAGCAGTTTAAGGACAGGGGACCAAGAGACCCAGTACTTC; CDR3aa: CASSLRTGDQETQYF
d_gene: -; abundance: -; j_gene: TRBJ1-2; v_gene: TRBV12-3/TRBV12-4; CDR3nt: TGTGCCAGCAGCTCCCTGGCGTGGGATGGGTACGGCTACACCTTC; CDR3aa: CASSSLAWDGYGYTF
d_gene: TRBD2; abundance: -; j_gene: TRBJ2-1; v_gene: TRBV24-1; CDR3nt: TGTGCCACCAGTGATCCGGCATATACTAGCGGGAGGGCCTACAATGAGCAGTTCTTC; CDR3aa: CATSDPAYTSGRAYNEQFF
d_gene: -; abundance: -; j_gene: TRBJ1-2; v_gene: TRBV7-9; CDR3nt: TGTGCCAGCAGCCCAGTAGGGGACGCCCATCCGGATGGCTACACCTTC; CDR3aa: CASSPVGDAHPDGYTF
d_gene: TRBD1; abundance: few; j_gene: TRBJ1-4; v_gene: TRBV28; CDR3nt: TGTGCCAGCAGATCAGGGGGGACTAATGAAAAACTGTTTTTT; CDR3aa: CASRSGGTNEKLFF
d_gene: -; abundance: few; j_gene: TRBJ2-1; v_gene: TRBV5-4; CDR3nt: TGTGCCAGCAGCTTAGTTGACGTAGGCAATGAGCAGTTCTTC; CDR3aa: CASSLVDVGNEQFF